A selection of T cell receptor beta chains follows, all from one sample in a study of shared clonotypes between healthy human individuals. Assay used: immunoSEQ multiplex PCR; TCRdb lists only in-frame clones, some missing. The sample records roughly 2 million clones, 90% to 96% being singletons. Material for sequencing was naive CD4+ T cells sorted from blood. These receptors came from a man aged 18 to 29 in good health. Both conserved end residues are part of each CDR3. D genes are given only for firm matches. Where a row states a size, it is once, few, many or the class of an expanded clone; other rows omit it.

NA,NA,TRBJ2-5,TRBV9,TGTGCCAGCAGCGTAGGTCCGGGACCCGCGGAGACCCAGTACTTC,CASSVGPGPAETQYF
NA,NA,TRBJ1-6,TRBV11-2,TGTGCCAGCAGCTTAAGGCAGACCCCGAGCTCCTATAATTCACCCCTCCACTTT,CASSLRQTPSSYNSPLHF
NA,NA,TRBJ1-2,TRBV2,TGTGCCAGCAGTGGGGGACAAAACTATGGCTACACCTTC,CASSGGQNYGYTF
NA,NA,TRBJ2-2,TRBV15,TGTGCCACCAGCAGAGGTTCGGAGGAGCTGTTTTTT,CATSRGSEELFF
NA,once,TRBJ1-1,TRBV5-1,TGCGCCAGCAGCTTGGCCAGGGCTAACACTGAAGCTTTCTTT,CASSLARANTEAFF
TRBD1,NA,TRBJ2-5,TRBV5-1,TGCGCCAGCAGCTTAGGGGGCACAGGGTGGGCCCAAGAGACCCAGTACTTC,CASSLGGTGWAQETQYF
TRBD2,NA,TRBJ2-4,TRBV7-2,TGTGCCAGCAGCTTAGATTTAGCGGGAGAGGGAAACATTCAGTACTTC,CASSLDLAGEGNIQYF
TRBD2,NA,TRBJ2-5,TRBV5-1,TGCGCCAGCAGCTTGGAAGGCGGGGGGGCGAGAGAGACCCAGTACTTC,CASSLEGGGARETQYF
NA,NA,TRBJ2-1,TRBV27,TGTGCCAGCAGGGCTAGCCGTAATGAGCAGTTCTTC,CASRASRNEQFF
TRBD2,NA,TRBJ2-1,TRBV7-2,TGTGCCAGCAGCCAAAAGGGACTAGCGGGGGATTTGTCCTACAATGAGCAGTTCTTC,CASSQKGLAGDLSYNEQFF
TRBD2,NA,TRBJ2-3,TRBV6-5,TGTGCCAGTTCCCGGCTAGCGGGGAGCACAGATACGCAGTATTTT,CASSRLAGSTDTQYF
NA,once,TRBJ1-2,TRBV6-1,TGTGCCAGCGGAGAGGGCAGCTATGGCTACACCTTC,CASGEGSYGYTF
NA,NA,TRBJ2-2,TRBV5-1,TGCGCCAGCAGCTTTGACGGGATTGGGGAGCTGTTTTTT,CASSFDGIGELFF
NA,NA,TRBJ2-1,TRBV11-3,TGTGCCAGCAGCCTAGACCGGGACAACTACAATGAGCAGTTCTTC,CASSLDRDNYNEQFF
NA,once,TRBJ1-6,TRBV4-1,TGCGCCAGCAGCCAACCTCTTAGGACCCGACAGAGCTCCTATAATTCACCCCTCCACTTT,CASSQPLRTRQSSYNSPLHF
TRBD1,NA,TRBJ1-6,TRBV5-1,TGCGCCAGCAGCTGGGACAGGCCATCGAATTCACCCCTCCACTTT,CASSWDRPSNSPLHF
NA,once,TRBJ2-4,TRBV6-6,TGTGCCAGCAGTTACTTAACACTTCTAGCCAAAAACATTCAGTACTTC,CASSYLTLLAKNIQYF
TRBD1,once,TRBJ1-6,TRBV4-1,TGCGCCAGCAGCCAAGACTGGGACAGGGCTGGCTATAATTCACCCCTCCACTTT,CASSQDWDRAGYNSPLHF
NA,once,TRBJ1-5,TRBV19,TGTGCCAGTAGTATTCGGACGGGTGGCAATCAGCCCCAGCATTTT,CASSIRTGGNQPQHF
NA,NA,TRBJ2-2,TRBV5-1,TGCGCCAGCAGCTTGGACCCTACCGGAGGGGAGCTGTTTTTT,CASSLDPTGGELFF
NA,NA,TRBJ1-4,TRBV28,TGTGCCAGTGCAACTAATGAAAAACTGTTTTTT,CASATNEKLFF
TRBD2,NA,TRBJ2-7,TRBV27,TGTGCCAGCAGTTTGGGGACTAGCGGGGGGGCCTACGAGCAGTACTTC,CASSLGTSGGAYEQYF
TRBD2,NA,TRBJ2-5,TRBV7-2,TGTGCCAGCAGCTTAGGTGTCCTAGCGGGGGGGCGTAAGGAGACCCAGTACTTC,CASSLGVLAGGRKETQYF
NA,NA,TRBJ1-1,TRBV18,TGTGCCAGCTCACCTTCCTCTAGTCGTGGACGGACTCGGGGGACTGAAGCTTTCTTT,CASSPSSSRGRTRGTEAFF